The T cell receptor (beta chain) described here comes from a study of T-cell reconstitution after alpha-beta-depleted transplantation in children. The CDR3 runs to 16 residues. Germline V gives CDR1 MNHNS, CDR2 SASEGT. Trimming stripped 5 bases from V and 1 base from J, with 15 bases between. Unique molecular identifiers were incorporated during preparation of the TCRbeta library. Each CDR3 protein is one row after TCRdb ran MiXCR on the PCR reads. The sample lists a few hundred thousand distinct CDR3 sequences; roughly an eighth were seen once. V and J are TRBV6-1 and TRBJ2-4; D perhaps matches TRBD2 (5 bases). The sequencing here drew on PBMCs from the stem cell graft donor, taken from the stem cell graft. This clonotype was sampled from a human donor who donated a stem cell graft to a child with combined immunodeficiency. This CDR3 is CASSPQSGAAKNIQYF. The CDR3 bases are TGTGCCAGCAGTCCCCAAAGCGGAGCCGCCAAAAACATTCAGTACTTC.